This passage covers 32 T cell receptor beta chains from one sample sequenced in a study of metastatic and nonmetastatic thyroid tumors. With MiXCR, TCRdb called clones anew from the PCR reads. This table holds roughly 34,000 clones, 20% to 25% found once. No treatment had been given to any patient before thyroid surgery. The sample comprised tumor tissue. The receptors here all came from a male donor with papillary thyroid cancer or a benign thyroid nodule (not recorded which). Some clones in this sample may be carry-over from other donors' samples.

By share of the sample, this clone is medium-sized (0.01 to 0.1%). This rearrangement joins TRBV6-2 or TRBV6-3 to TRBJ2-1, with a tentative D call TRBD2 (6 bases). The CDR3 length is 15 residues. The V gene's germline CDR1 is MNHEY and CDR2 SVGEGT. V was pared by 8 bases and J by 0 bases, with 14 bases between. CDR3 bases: TGTGCCAGCGGGGGAGGACCTAGCTCCTACAATGAGCAGTTCTTC. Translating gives CASGGGPSSYNEQFF.

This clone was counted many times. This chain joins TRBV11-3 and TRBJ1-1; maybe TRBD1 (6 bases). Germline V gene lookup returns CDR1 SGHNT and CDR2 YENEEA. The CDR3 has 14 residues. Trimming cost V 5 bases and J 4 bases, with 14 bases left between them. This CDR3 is CASSASGVGTEAFF. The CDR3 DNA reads TGTGCCAGCAGCGCTTCAGGGGTTGGCACTGAAGCTTTCTTT.

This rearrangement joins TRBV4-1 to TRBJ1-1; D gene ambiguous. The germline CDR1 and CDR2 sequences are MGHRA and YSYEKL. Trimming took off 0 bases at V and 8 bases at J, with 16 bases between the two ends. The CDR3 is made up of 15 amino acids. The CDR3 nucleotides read TGCGCCAGCAGCCAAGATCCCCGTGGCCGATCGGAAGCTTTCTTT. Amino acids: CASSQDPRGRSEAFF.

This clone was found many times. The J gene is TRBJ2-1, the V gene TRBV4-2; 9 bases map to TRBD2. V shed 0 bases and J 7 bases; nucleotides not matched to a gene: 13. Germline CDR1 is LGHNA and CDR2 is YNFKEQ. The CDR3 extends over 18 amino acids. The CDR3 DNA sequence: TGTGCCAGCAGCCAAGAAAGATTATTAGCGGGAGTAAAAAATGAGCAGTTCTTC. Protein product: CASSQERLLAGVKNEQFF.

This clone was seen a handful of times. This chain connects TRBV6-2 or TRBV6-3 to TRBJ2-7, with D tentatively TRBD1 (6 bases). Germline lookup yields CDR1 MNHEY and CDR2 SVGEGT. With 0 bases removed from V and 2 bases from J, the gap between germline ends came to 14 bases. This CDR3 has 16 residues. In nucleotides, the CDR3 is TGTGCCAGCAGTTACTCGGACCAAAGGACAGCCTACGAGCAGTACTTC. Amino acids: CASSYSDQRTAYEQYF.

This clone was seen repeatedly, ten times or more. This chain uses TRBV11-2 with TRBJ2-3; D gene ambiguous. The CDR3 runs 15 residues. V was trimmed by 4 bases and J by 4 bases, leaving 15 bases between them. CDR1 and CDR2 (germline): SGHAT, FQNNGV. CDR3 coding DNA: TGTGCCAGCAGCTCCCTCAATGCTGCGGCAGATACGCAGTATTTT. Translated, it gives CASSSLNAAADTQYF.

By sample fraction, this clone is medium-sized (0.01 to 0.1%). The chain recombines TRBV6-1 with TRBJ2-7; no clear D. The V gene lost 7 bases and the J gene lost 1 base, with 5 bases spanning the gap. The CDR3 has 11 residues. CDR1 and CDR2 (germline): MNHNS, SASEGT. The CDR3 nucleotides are TGTGCCAGCAAAGAGTCCTACGAGCAGTACTTC. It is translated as CASKESYEQYF.

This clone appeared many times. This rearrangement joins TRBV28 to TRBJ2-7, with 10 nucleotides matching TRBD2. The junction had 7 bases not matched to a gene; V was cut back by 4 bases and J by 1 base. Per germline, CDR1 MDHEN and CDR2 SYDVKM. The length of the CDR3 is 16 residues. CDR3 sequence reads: CASSSSRTSGSYEQYF. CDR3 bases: TGTGCCAGCAGTTCAAGTCGGACTAGCGGATCCTACGAGCAGTACTTC. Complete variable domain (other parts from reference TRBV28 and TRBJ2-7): DVKVTQSSRYLVKRTGEKVFLECVQDMDHENMFWYRQDPGLGLRLIYFSYDVKMKEKGDIPEGYSVSREKKERFSLILESASTNQTSMYLCASSSSRTSGSYEQYFGPGTRLTVT.

Here the CDR3 DNA reads TGTGCCAGCAGTTTTCACTCCGCCGGGACAGGGGGCGACGAGCAGTACTTC. Translated, it gives CASSFHSAGTGGDEQYF. The rearrangement uses TRBV28 and TRBJ2-7; the match to TRBD1 covers 12 bases. There are 17 residues in the CDR3. Germline-derived CDR1 and CDR2 are MDHEN and SYDVKM. The ends lost 3 bases at V and 5 bases at J; junction bases unmatched: 11.

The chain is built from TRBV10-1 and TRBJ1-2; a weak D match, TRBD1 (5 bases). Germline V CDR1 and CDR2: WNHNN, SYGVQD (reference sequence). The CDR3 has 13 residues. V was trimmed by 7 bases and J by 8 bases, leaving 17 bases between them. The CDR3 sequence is CASTPQGSPGYTF. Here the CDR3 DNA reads TGCGCCAGCACCCCCCAGGGTTCGCCCGGCTACACCTTC.

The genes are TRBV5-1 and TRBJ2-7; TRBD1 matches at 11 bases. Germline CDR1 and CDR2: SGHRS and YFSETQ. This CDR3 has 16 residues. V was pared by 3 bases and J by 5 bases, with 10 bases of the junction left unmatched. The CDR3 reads CASSCPGTGGIHEQYF. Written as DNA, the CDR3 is TGCGCCAGCAGCTGTCCCGGGACAGGGGGGATCCACGAGCAGTACTTC.

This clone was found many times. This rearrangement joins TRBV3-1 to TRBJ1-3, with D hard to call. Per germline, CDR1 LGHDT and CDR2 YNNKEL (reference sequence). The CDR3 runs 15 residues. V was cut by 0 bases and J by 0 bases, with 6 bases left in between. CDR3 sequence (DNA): TGTGCCAGCAGCCAAGACCTCCACTCTGGAAACACCATATATTTT. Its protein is CASSQDLHSGNTIYF.

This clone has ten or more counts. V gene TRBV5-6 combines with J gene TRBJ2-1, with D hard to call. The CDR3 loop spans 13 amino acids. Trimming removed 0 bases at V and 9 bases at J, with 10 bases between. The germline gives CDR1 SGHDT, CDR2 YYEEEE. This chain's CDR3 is CASSLVKGSEQFF. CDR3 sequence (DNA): TGTGCCAGCAGCTTGGTAAAAGGCAGTGAGCAGTTCTTC.

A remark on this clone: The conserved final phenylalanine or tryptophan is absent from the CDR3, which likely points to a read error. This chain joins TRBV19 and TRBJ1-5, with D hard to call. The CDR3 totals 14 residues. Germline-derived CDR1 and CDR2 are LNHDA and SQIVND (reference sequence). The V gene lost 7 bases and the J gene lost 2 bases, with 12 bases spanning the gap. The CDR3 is CASTGLVRNQPQHS. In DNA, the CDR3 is TGTGCCAGTACGGGTCTGGTCCGCAATCAGCCCCAGCATTCT.

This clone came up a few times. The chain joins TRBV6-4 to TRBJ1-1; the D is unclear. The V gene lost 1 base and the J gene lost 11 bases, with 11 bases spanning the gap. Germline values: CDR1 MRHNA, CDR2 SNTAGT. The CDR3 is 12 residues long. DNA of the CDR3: TGTGCCAGCAGTGACTACGCTTTAGCGGCTTTCTTT. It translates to CASSDYALAAFF.

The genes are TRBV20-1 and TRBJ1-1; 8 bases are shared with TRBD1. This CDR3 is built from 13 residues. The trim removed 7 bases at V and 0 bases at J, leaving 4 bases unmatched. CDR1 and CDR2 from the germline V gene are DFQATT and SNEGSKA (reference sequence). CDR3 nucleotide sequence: TGCAGTGGGGCGGGACAGGTGAACACTGAAGCTTTCTTT. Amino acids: CSGAGQVNTEAFF.

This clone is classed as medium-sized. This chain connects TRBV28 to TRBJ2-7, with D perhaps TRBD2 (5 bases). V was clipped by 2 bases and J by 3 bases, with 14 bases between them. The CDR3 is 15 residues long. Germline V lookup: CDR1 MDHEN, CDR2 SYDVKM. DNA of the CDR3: TGTGCCAGCAGTTTAAACGGCGGAGGCCACTACGAGCAGTACTTC. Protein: CASSLNGGGHYEQYF.

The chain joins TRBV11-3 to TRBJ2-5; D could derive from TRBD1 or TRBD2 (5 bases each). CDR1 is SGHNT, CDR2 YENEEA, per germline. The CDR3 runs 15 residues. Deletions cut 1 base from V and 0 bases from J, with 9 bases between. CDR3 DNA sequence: TGTGCCAGCAGCTTAGGTGGGACCAACCAAGAGACCCAGTACTTC. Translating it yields CASSLGGTNQETQYF.

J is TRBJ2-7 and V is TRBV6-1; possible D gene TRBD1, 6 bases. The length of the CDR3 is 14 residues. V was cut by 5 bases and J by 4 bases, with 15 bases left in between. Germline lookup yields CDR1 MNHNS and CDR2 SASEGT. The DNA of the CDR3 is TGTGCCAGCAGTCGCGACGGGACACGGTACGAGCAGTACTTC. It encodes CASSRDGTRYEQYF.

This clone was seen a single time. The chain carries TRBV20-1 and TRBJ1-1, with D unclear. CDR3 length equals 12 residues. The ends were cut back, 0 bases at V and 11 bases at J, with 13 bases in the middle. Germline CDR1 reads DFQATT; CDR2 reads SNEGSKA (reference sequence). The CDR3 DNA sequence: TGCAGTGCTAGAGACGGCGCCAATGAGGCTTTCTTT. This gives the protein CSARDGANEAFF.

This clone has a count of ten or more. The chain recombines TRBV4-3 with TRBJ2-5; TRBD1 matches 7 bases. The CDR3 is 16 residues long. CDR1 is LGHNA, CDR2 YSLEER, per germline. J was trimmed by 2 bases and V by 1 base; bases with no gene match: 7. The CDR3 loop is CASSQVYRGLQETQYF. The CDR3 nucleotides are TGCGCCAGCAGCCAAGTGTACAGGGGTCTTCAAGAGACCCAGTACTTC.

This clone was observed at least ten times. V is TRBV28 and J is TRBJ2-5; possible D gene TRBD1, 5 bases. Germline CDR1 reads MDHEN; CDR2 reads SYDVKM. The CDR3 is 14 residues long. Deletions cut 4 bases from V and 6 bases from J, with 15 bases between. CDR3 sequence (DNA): TGTGCCAGCAGTTCGATCAGGGTTGTAAAGACCCAGTACTTC. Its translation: CASSSIRVVKTQYF.

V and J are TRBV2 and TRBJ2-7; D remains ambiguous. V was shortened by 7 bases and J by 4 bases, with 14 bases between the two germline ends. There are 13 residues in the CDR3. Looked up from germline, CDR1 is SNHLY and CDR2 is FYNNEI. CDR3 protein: CASIDRAQYEQYF. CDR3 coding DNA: TGTGCCAGCATTGATCGGGCACAATACGAGCAGTACTTC.

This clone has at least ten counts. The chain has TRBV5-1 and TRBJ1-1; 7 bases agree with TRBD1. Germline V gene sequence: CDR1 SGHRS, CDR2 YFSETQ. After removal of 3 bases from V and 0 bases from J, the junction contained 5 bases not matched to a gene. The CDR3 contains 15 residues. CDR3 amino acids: CASSYRGQLNTEAFF. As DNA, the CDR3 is TGCGCCAGCAGCTACCGGGGACAGTTGAACACTGAAGCTTTCTTT.

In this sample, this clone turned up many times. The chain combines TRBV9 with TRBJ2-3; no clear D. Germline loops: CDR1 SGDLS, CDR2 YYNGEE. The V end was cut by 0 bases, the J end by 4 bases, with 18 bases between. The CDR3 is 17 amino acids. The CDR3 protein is CASSVDAPRGSADTQYF. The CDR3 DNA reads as TGTGCCAGCAGCGTAGATGCCCCAAGAGGAAGCGCAGATACGCAGTATTTT.

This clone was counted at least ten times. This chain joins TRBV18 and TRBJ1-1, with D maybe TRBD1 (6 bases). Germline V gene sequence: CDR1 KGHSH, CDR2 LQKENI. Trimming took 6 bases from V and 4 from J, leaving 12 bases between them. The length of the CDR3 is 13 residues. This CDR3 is CASSQKQGTEAFF. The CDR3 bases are TGTGCCAGCTCTCAAAAACAGGGCACTGAAGCTTTCTTT. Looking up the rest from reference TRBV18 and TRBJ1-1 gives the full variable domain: NAGVMQNPRHLVRRRGQEARLRCSPMKGHSHVYWYRQLPEEGLKFMVYLQKENIIDESGMPKERFSAEFPKEGPSILRIQQVVRGDSAAYFCASSQKQGTEAFFGQGTRLTVV.

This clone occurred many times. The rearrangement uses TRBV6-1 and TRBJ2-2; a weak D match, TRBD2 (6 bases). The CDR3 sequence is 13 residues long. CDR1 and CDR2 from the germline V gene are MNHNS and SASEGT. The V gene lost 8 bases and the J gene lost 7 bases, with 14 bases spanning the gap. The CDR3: CASETGVGGELFF. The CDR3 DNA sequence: TGTGCCAGCGAGACGGGAGTGGGCGGGGAGCTGTTTTTT.

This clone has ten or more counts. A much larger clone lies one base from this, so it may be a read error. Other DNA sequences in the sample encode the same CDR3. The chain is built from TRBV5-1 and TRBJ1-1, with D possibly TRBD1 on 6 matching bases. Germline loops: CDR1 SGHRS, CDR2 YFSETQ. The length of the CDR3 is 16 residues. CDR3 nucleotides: TGCGCCAGCAGCTTCTCGCAGGGGTTTGGGAACACTGAGGCTTTCTTT. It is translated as CASSFSQGFGNTEAFF.

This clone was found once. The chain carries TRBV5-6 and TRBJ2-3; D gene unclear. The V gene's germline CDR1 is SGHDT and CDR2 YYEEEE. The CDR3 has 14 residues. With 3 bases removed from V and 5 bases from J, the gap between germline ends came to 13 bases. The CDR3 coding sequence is TGTGCCAGCAGCTCCTACCTGGGGAAAGATACGCAGTATTTT. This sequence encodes CASSSYLGKDTQYF. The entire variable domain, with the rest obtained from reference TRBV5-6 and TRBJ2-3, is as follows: DAGVTQSPTHLIKTRGQQVTLRCSPKSGHDTVSWYQQALGQGPQFIFQYYEEEERQRGNFPDRFSGHQFPNYSSELNVNALLLGDSALYLCASSSYLGKDTQYFGPGTRLTVL.

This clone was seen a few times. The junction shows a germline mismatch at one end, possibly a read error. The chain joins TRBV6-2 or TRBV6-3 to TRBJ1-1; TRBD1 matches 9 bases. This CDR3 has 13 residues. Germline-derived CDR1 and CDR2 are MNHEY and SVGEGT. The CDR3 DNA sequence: TGTGCCGCTCTCGGACAGGGGTGGTCTGAACCTTTATTT. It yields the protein CAALGQGWSEPLF.

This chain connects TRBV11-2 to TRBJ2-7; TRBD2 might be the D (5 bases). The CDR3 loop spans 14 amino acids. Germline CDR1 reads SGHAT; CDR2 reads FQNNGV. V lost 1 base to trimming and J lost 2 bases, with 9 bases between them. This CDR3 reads CASSLASIPYEQYF. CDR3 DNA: TGTGCCAGCAGCTTAGCTAGCATTCCCTACGAGCAGTACTTC.

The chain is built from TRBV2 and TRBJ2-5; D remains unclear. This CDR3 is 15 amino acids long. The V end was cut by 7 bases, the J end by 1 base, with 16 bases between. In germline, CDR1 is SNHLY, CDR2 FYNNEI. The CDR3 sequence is CASIFNPGTQETQYF. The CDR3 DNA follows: TGTGCCAGCATATTCAACCCCGGTACCCAAGAGACCCAGTACTTC.